This T cell receptor beta chain was captured in a study of cytomegalovirus exposure and HLA in healthy donors. CDR1 is MNHNY and CDR2 is SVGAGI in the germline V gene (reference sequence). The CDR3 loop spans 15 amino acids. With 5 bases clipped from V and 3 bases from J, the junction kept 7 bases outside the gene matches. The study ran its PCR with 60 Vbeta and 13 Jbeta primers. Method: immunoSEQ multiplex PCR; TCRdb's copy keeps in-frame clones and lacks some. Here the sample spans about 140,000 clones, around three quarters being singletons. V usage is TRBV6-6 and J usage is TRBJ1-2; the match to TRBD1 covers 9 bases. The sample comprised PBMCs. The TCR sequence derives from a man aged 40-55 years in good health and CMV-seronegative. CDR3 amino acids: CASSTPDRGYYGYTF. The CDR3 nucleotides read TGTGCCAGCAGTACCCCGGACAGGGGTTACTATGGCTACACCTTC.